Below are 27 T cell receptor beta chains sequenced from a single sample in a study of B cell selection in AIRE deficiency (dated by TCRdb to the late 2010s). For sorting, regulatory T cells were defined as CD4+CD25hiCD127low/negative cells. Library creation used the immunoSEQ multiplex PCR assay. TCRdb limited this immuneACCESS table to in-frame rearrangements with V and J called. A share of clones is missing; checked studies link under half to unresolved V genes, and the rest is unexplained. This sample comprises roughly 18,000 clones, 90% to 95% of them detected only once. The ten largest account for about 0.9% of the sample. Sequencing was carried out using CD4+CD25+ Tregs sorted from PBMCs. The receptors stem from a human donor in good health.

The gene calls are TRBV28 and TRBJ2-5; TRBD2 matches 8 bases. In germline, CDR1 is MDHEN, CDR2 SYDVKM. The CDR3 has 15 residues. The J segment lost 3 bases and the V segment lost 7 bases, leaving 10 bases of the junction unmatched. CDR3 protein: CASNPAGAGEETQYF. CDR3 sequence (DNA): TGTGCCAGCAACCCCGCGGGAGCGGGGGAAGAGACCCAGTACTTC.

The J gene is TRBJ2-1, the V gene TRBV5-1; 9 nucleotides agree with TRBD2. Looked up from germline, CDR1 is SGHRS and CDR2 is YFSETQ. V was pared by 4 bases and J by 2 bases, with 7 bases of the junction left unmatched. This CDR3 comprises 16 residues. Here the CDR3 DNA reads TGCGCCAGCAGCACTCCCTCTAGCGGGGCCTACAATGAGCAGTTCTTC. It specifies CASSTPSSGAYNEQFF.

The genes are TRBV10-3 and TRBJ2-1; TRBD2 might be the D (7 bases). Per the germline V gene, CDR1 is ENHRY and CDR2 is SYGVKD. V was cut by 0 bases and J by 0 bases, with 9 bases left in between. There are 16 residues in the CDR3. The CDR3 spells CAISESRGRSYNEQFF. The DNA for the CDR3 is TGTGCCATCAGTGAGTCGCGGGGGCGCTCCTACAATGAGCAGTTCTTC.

The CDR3 bases are TGTGCCAGCAGCCCCGACCCCTGGGCTAGCGGGATCGGGGAGCTGTTTTTT. Its protein product is CASSPDPWASGIGELFF. The V call is TRBV7-2, the J call TRBJ2-2; 9 bases align to TRBD2. The CDR3 extends over 17 amino acids. V lost 5 bases to trimming and J lost 7 bases; unmatched junction nucleotides: 14. Germline CDR1 reads SGHTA; CDR2 reads FQGNSA.

The chain combines TRBV27 with TRBJ2-5; D gene ambiguous. V shed 6 bases and J shed 7 bases, with 21 bases lying between them. In germline, CDR1 is MNHEY, CDR2 SMNVEV (reference sequence). This CDR3 is built from 15 residues. The CDR3 sequence is CASSPQPSSIGTQYF. DNA of the CDR3: TGTGCCAGCAGCCCACAACCCAGCTCCATCGGGACCCAGTACTTC.

The rearrangement uses TRBV9 and TRBJ1-5; 8 bases are shared with TRBD1. The CDR3 runs to 15 residues. In germline, CDR1 is SGDLS, CDR2 YYNGEE. Trimming at V came to 0 bases and at J to 3 bases, leaving 2 bases not matched to a gene. CDR3 in amino acids: CASSVGQGINQPQHF. DNA of the CDR3: TGTGCCAGCAGCGTAGGACAGGGGATCAATCAGCCCCAGCATTTT.

J is TRBJ2-7 and V is TRBV27; 8 bases are shared with TRBD2. The CDR3 covers 18 residues. The germline V gene encodes CDR1 MNHEY and CDR2 SMNVEV (reference sequence). V lost 5 bases, J lost 4 bases, and 19 bases stayed unmatched. This CDR3 is CASSPGLGLRSELYEQYF. The CDR3 DNA follows: TGTGCCAGCAGTCCGGGACTAGGGCTGCGTAGCGAGCTATACGAGCAGTACTTC.

Written as DNA, the CDR3 is TGTGCCAGCAGTTTATATGGGGTGGCCAATCAGCCCCAGCATTTT. It yields the protein CASSLYGVANQPQHF. The chain couples TRBV27 to TRBJ1-5; no reliable D call. This CDR3 contains 15 residues. Trimming took off 1 base at V and 3 bases at J, with 10 bases between the two ends. CDR1 MNHEY and CDR2 SMNVEV come from the germline V gene (reference sequence).

The CDR3 spells CASSYRVSTEAFF. Written as DNA, the CDR3 is TGTGCCAGCAGCTACAGGGTGAGCACTGAAGCTTTCTTT. This sequence joins TRBV7-2 and TRBJ1-1; D is possibly TRBD1 (6 bases). CDR3 length: 13 amino acids. V was cut by 4 bases and J by 4 bases, with 10 bases left in between. CDR1 is SGHTA and CDR2 is FQGNSA in the germline V gene.

This chain uses TRBV5-1 with TRBJ2-3; D not resolved. Germline V gene lookup returns CDR1 SGHRS and CDR2 YFSETQ. Deletions cut 0 bases from V and 6 bases from J, with 8 bases between. This CDR3 comprises 13 residues. CDR3 coding DNA: TGCGCCAGCAGCTTGGTGCTCCGCGATACGCAGTATTTT. It is translated as CASSLVLRDTQYF.

V is TRBV6-5 and J is TRBJ2-1; a weak D match, TRBD1 (6 bases). The CDR3 length is 13 residues. Trimming left V 6 bases short and J 9 bases short, with 15 bases between. Germline V CDR1 and CDR2: MNHEY, SVGAGI. As DNA, the CDR3 is TGTGCCAGCAGAGGAACACAGGGTAGTGAGCAGTTCTTC. Encoded protein: CASRGTQGSEQFF.

The genes are TRBV5-8 and TRBJ2-3; D call uncertain. Germline loops: CDR1 SGHTS, CDR2 YDEGEE. The CDR3 length is 16 residues. The V end lost 0 bases, the J end lost 0 bases, and 11 bases lay between the germline ends. This chain's CDR3 is CASSLVQHLSTDTQYF. In nucleotides, the CDR3 is TGTGCCAGCAGCTTGGTTCAACATTTAAGCACAGATACGCAGTATTTT.

This clone appeared a single time. The chain carries TRBV19 and TRBJ2-3, with D tentatively TRBD1 or TRBD2 (5 bases each). The CDR3 is made up of 14 amino acids. Germline lookup yields CDR1 LNHDA and CDR2 SQIVND (reference sequence). V lost 5 bases and J lost 0, with 9 bases in between. The CDR3 is CASSLRGSTDTQYF. Here the CDR3 DNA reads TGTGCCAGTAGTCTCCGGGGCAGCACAGATACGCAGTATTTT.

CDR3 DNA: TGTGCCAGCAGTTTCCTAGGCAGGGCCCAGGTTCCCGAGCAGTACTTC. Amino acid sequence: CASSFLGRAQVPEQYF. The V and J genes are TRBV27 and TRBJ2-7, with TRBD1 as a possible D gene (5 bases). With 3 bases removed from V and 6 bases from J, the gap between germline ends came to 21 bases. The CDR3 totals 16 residues. The germline gives CDR1 MNHEY, CDR2 SMNVEV (reference sequence).

This sequence joins TRBV7-6 and TRBJ2-3; no definite D call. This CDR3 is 11 amino acids long. Per germline, CDR1 SGHVS and CDR2 FNYEAQ. V dropped 5 bases and J dropped 6 bases, with 6 bases sitting between them. CDR3 bases: TGTGCCAGCAGCCCCCGGGATACGCAGTATTTT. This translates into CASSPRDTQYF.

The V call is TRBV30, the J call TRBJ1-5; no clear D gene. The V end was cut by 0 bases, the J end by 9 bases, with 12 bases between. The germline gives CDR1 GTSNPN, CDR2 SVGIG (reference sequence). This CDR3 has 13 residues. The CDR3 loop reads CAWSVRYSSPQHF. CDR3 bases: TGTGCCTGGAGTGTACGGTACAGCTCGCCCCAGCATTTT.

The CDR3 loop reads CSVWSRSNTEAFF. The CDR3 nucleotides read TGCAGCGTTTGGTCCAGGTCGAACACTGAAGCTTTCTTT. The chain has TRBV29-1 and TRBJ1-1; D is uncertain. The CDR3 is made up of 13 amino acids. V shed 5 bases and J shed 1 base, with 11 bases lying between them. CDR1 SQVTM and CDR2 ANQGSEA come from the germline V gene.

The V call is TRBV5-1, the J call TRBJ2-3, with D tentatively TRBD1 (6 bases). CDR1 is SGHRS, CDR2 YFSETQ, per germline. The V end lost 4 bases, the J end lost 1 base, and 13 bases lay between the germline ends. The CDR3 runs 15 residues. The CDR3 sequence is CASSPGDIGTDTQYF. CDR3 nucleotides: TGCGCCAGCAGCCCAGGGGACATTGGCACAGATACGCAGTATTTT.

The rearrangement uses TRBV7-7 and TRBJ2-5, with a tentative D call TRBD2 (6 bases). With 1 base removed from V and 1 base from J, the gap between germline ends came to 7 bases. The CDR3 consists of 14 residues. The germline V gene has CDR1 SSHAT and CDR2 FNYEAQ (reference sequence). The CDR3 region is CASSLGGAQETQYF. In nucleotides, the CDR3 is TGTGCCAGCAGCTTAGGCGGGGCCCAAGAGACCCAGTACTTC.

V gene TRBV30 combines with J gene TRBJ1-5; perhaps TRBD1 as D (5 bases). Germline loops: CDR1 GTSNPN, CDR2 SVGIG (reference sequence). The CDR3 length is 20 residues. V was shortened by 1 base and J by 0 bases, with 25 bases between the two germline ends. Written as DNA, the CDR3 is TGTGCCTGGAGTGGGGGGGGTCACACTCCGTTTTTTTATAGCAATCAGCCCCAGCATTTT. Protein product: CAWSGGGHTPFFYSNQPQHF.

The chain joins TRBV5-1 to TRBJ1-1, with D perhaps TRBD1 (5 bases). This CDR3 spans 12 amino acids. Per germline, CDR1 SGHRS and CDR2 YFSETQ. Trimming took 4 bases from V and 6 from J, leaving 10 bases between them. As DNA, the CDR3 is TGCGCCAGCAGCCCAGGGCTCCCTGAAGCTTTCTTT. Translation: CASSPGLPEAFF.

The chain couples TRBV4-3 to TRBJ1-1; D gene ambiguous. This CDR3 is built from 13 residues. With 5 bases removed from V and 1 base from J, the gap between germline ends came to 8 bases. Germline-derived CDR1 and CDR2 are LGHNA and YSLEER. The CDR3 coding sequence is TGCGCCAGCAGCTTAGGAGGGAACACTGAAGCTTTCTTT. Its translation: CASSLGGNTEAFF.

The rearrangement uses TRBV6-1 and TRBJ2-2, with D possibly called TRBD1 or TRBD2 (6 bases each). There are 15 residues in the CDR3. Trimming shortened V by 6 bases and J by 5 bases, and 16 bases separated the two germline ends. Germline V CDR1 and CDR2: MNHNS, SASEGT. CDR3 coding DNA: TGTGCCAGCAGCCCACGGGGGCGGGGAACCGGGGAGCTGTTTTTT. Protein sequence: CASSPRGRGTGELFF.

The V call is TRBV28, the J call TRBJ1-3; TRBD1 is a possible D gene (6 bases). The V end lost 3 bases, the J end lost 4 bases, and 10 bases lay between the germline ends. Germline V gives CDR1 MDHEN, CDR2 SYDVKM. This CDR3 comprises 14 residues. CDR3 loop: CASSLEGVGNTIYF. In DNA, the CDR3 is TGTGCCAGCAGTTTGGAGGGGGTAGGAAACACCATATATTTT.

This sequence joins TRBV30 and TRBJ1-2; D might be TRBD1 (5 bases). Germline V gene data show CDR1 as GTSNPN and CDR2 as SVGIG (reference sequence). Trimming took 0 bases from V and 9 from J, leaving 11 bases between them. The CDR3 extends over 12 amino acids. CDR3 loop: CAWSVTGGSYTF. The CDR3 DNA reads as TGTGCCTGGAGTGTTACGGGGGGAAGCTACACCTTC.

J is TRBJ2-1 and V is TRBV5-6; D not resolved. V was pared by 0 bases and J by 9 bases, with 16 bases between. CDR1 and CDR2 (germline): SGHDT, YYEEEE. The CDR3 has 15 residues. CDR3 loop: CASSLDPKPGREQFF. DNA of the CDR3: TGTGCCAGCAGCTTGGATCCGAAACCCGGGCGTGAGCAGTTCTTC.

The chain uses TRBV18 and TRBJ1-1; TRBD1 might be the D (5 bases). Germline values: CDR1 KGHSH, CDR2 LQKENI. V shed 5 bases and J shed 8 bases, with 12 bases lying between them. The CDR3 length is 12 residues. CDR3 DNA sequence: TGTGCCAGCTCAACCTCCGGGGCCGAAGCTTTCTTT. Residues: CASSTSGAEAFF.